This T cell receptor (beta chain) was identified during a study of blood T cell repertoires in COVID-19. The overall study: From the United States, Italy and Spain came samples of acute and convalescent COVID-19.

The method was immunoSEQ multiplex PCR; TCRdb's version includes in-frame clones alone and lacks a portion of them. Here the sample spans about 150,000 clones, about nine tenths being singletons. Sequencing input: peripheral blood. This receptor was taken from a woman aged 60 to 75 with active or convalescent COVID-19.

The CDR3 bases are TGTGCCAGCAGCCAGGCCACAGGGGGAATCACTGAAGCTTTCTTT. This translates into CASSQATGGITEAFF. The chain is built from TRBV3-1 (or the pseudogene TRBV3-2) and TRBJ1-1; 8 positions match TRBD1. Germline CDR1 and CDR2: LGHDT and YNNKEL (reference sequence). The V gene end was trimmed by 3 bases and the J gene end by 4 bases; junction bases not matched to a gene: 7. The length of the CDR3 is 15 residues.